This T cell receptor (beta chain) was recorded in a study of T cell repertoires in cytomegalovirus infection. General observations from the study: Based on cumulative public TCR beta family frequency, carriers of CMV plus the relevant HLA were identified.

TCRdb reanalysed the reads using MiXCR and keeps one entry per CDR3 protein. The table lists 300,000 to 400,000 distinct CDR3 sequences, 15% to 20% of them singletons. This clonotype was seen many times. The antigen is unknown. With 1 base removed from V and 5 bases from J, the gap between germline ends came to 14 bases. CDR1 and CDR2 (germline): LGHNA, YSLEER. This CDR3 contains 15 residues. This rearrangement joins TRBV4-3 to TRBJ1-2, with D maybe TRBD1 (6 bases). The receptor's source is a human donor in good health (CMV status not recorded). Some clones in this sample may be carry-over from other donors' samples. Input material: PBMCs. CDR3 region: CASSQVRGRTYGYTF. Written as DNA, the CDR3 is TGCGCCAGCAGCCAAGTTCGGGGGCGGACTTATGGCTACACCTTC.